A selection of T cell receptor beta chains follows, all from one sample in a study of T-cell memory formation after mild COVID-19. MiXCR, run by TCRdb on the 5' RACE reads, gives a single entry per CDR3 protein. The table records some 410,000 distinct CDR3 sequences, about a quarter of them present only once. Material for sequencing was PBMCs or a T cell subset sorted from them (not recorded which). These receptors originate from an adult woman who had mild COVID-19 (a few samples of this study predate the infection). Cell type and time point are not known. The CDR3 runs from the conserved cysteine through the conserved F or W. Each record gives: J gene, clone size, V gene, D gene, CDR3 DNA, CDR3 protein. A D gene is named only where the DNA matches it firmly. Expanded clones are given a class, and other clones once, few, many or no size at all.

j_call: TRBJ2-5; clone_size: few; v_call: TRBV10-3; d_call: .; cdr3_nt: TGTGCCTCGGGACGTGAACAAGAGACCCAGTACTTC; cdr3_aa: CASGREQETQYF
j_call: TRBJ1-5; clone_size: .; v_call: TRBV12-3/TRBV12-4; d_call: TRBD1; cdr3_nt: TGTGCCAGCAGTTCCCGGTTGACAGGGGGTATTCAGCCCCAGCATTTT; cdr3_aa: CASSSRLTGGIQPQHF
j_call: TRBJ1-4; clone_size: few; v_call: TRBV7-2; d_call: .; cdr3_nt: TGTGCCAGCAGCGTATACGGGGGAAAACTGTTTTTT; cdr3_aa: CASSVYGGKLFF
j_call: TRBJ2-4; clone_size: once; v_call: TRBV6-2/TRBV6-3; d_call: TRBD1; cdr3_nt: TGTGCCAGCAGTACAAATCCGGGACAGCTAGCCAAAAACATTCAGTACTTC; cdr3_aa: CASSTNPGQLAKNIQYF
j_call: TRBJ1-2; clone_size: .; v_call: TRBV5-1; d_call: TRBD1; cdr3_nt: TGCGCCAGCAGCTCCCGGACAGGGGGGTTACGGGATGTGTATGGCTACACCTTC; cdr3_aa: CASSSRTGGLRDVYGYTF
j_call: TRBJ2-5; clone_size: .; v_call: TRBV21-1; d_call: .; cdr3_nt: TGTGCCAGCACCCCGAGGCTAGATTCAGGTCAAGAGACCCAGTACTTC; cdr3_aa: CASTPRLDSGQETQYF
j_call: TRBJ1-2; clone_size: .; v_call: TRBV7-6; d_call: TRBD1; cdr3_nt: TGTGCCAGCAGCTTAGCTACCCTTCCGGGTCAGGGGGCCGGGGACTATGGCTACACCTTC; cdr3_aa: CASSLATLPGQGAGDYGYTF
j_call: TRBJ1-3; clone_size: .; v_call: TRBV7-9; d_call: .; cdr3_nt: TGTGCCAGCGAATGGGGGGCGACCTCTGGAAACACCATATATTTT; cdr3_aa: CASEWGATSGNTIYF
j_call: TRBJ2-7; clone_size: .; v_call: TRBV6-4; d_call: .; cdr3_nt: TGTGCCAGCAGTGACTCTGACAGGAGCTACCGAGGGAGCTCCTACGAGCAGTACTTC; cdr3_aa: CASSDSDRSYRGSSYEQYF
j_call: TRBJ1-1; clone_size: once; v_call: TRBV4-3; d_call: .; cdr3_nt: TGCGCCAGCAGCCAAGTTCTTGGGTCCTACACTGAAGCTTTCTTT; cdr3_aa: CASSQVLGSYTEAFF
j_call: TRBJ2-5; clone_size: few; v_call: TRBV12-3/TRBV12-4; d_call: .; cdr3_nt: TGTGCCAGCAGCCTCGACAGAGACCAAGAGACCCAGTACTTC; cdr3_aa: CASSLDRDQETQYF
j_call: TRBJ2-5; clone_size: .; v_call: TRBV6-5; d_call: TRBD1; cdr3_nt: TGTGCCAGCAGTTTGGGTGGGACAGGACAAGAGACCCAGTACTTC; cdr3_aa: CASSLGGTGQETQYF
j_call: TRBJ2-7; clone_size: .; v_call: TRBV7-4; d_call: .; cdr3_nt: TGTGCCAGCAGCCTAAGCCGCGGGGCGGGGACCTCCTACGAGCAGTACTTC; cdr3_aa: CASSLSRGAGTSYEQYF
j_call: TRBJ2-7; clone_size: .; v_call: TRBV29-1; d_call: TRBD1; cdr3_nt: TGCAGCGTTGAGTACAGGGGATACGAGCAGTACTTC; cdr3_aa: CSVEYRGYEQYF
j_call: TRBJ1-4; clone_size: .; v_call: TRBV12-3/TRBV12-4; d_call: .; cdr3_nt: TGTGCCAGCAACCGCAGGTCTAGTGGTGAAAAACTGTTTTTT; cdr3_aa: CASNRRSSGEKLFF
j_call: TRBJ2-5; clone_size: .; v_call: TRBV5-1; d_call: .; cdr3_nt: TGCGCCAGCAGCCCCGCCCAAGGGGAGACCCAGTACTTC; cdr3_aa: CASSPAQGETQYF
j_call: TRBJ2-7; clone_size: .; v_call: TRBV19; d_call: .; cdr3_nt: TGTGCCAGTACCGCCGGGACGGGATCCTACGAGCAGTACTTC; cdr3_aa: CASTAGTGSYEQYF
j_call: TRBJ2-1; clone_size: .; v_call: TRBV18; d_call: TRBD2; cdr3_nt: TGTGCCACCCATCCCGGGACTAGCGGGACAGATGAGCAGTTCTTC; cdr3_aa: CATHPGTSGTDEQFF
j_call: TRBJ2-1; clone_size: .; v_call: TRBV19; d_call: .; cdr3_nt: TGTGCCAGTACCCCTATCGGGACAACCTCTAAAAATGAGCAGTTCTTC; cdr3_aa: CASTPIGTTSKNEQFF
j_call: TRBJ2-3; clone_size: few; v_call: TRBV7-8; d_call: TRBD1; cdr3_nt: TGTGCCAGCAGCTTATCGGGACAGGGAAGCACAGATACGCAGTATTTT; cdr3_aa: CASSLSGQGSTDTQYF
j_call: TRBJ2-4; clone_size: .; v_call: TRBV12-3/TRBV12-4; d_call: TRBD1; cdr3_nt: TGTGCCAGCAGTTCGGGACAGGGTGGTGTCAAAAACATTCAGTACTTC; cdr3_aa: CASSSGQGGVKNIQYF
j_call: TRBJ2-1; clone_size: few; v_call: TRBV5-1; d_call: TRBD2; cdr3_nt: TGCGCCAGCAGCCCGACTAGCGGGAGTTATTATGACAGTGAGCAGTTCTTC; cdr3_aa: CASSPTSGSYYDSEQFF
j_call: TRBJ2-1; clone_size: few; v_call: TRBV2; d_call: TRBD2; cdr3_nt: TGTGCCAGCACCCCCCTCGGGGGAGGGTCCTACAATGAGCAGTTCTTC; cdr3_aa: CASTPLGGGSYNEQFF
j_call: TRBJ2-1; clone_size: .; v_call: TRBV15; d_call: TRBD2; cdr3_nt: TGTGCCACCAGCGTACGGACTAGTGGGACTACCAATGAGCAGTTCTTC; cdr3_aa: CATSVRTSGTTNEQFF
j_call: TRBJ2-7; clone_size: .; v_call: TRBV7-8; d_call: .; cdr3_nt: TGTGCCAGCAGCTCCGTCTGGGCGGGGTTTAACGAGCAGTACTTC; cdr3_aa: CASSSVWAGFNEQYF
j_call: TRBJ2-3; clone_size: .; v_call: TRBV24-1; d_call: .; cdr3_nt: TGTGCCACCAGTGACCAGGAAAGCACAGATACGCAGTATTTT; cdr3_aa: CATSDQESTDTQYF
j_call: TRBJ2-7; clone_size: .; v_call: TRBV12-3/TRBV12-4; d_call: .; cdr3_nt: TGTGCCAGCAGTTTGAGGGGGTTGGTGCAGTACTTC; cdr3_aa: CASSLRGLVQYF
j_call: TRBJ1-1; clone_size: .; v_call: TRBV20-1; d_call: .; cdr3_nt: TGCAGTGCTAGATTGGGAAACTCGAACACTGAAGCTTTCTTT; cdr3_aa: CSARLGNSNTEAFF
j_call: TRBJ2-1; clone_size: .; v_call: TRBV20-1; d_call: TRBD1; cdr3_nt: TGCAGTGCTTCTATAGGGGGCCTTAGGAGAGCCTACAATGAGCAGTTCTTC; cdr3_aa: CSASIGGLRRAYNEQFF
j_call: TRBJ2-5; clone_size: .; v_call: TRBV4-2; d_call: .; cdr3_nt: TGTGCCAGCAGCCCAGTCACGGGGGCGGCCCAAGAGACCCAGTACTTC; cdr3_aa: CASSPVTGAAQETQYF
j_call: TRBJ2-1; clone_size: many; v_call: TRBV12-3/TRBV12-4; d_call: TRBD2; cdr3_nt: TGTGCCAGCAACCAACTAGCGGGAGTCATCAATGAGCAGTTCTTC; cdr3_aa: CASNQLAGVINEQFF
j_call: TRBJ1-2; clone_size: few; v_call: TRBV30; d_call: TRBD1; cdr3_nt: TGTGCCTGGAGTTCGGGACAGGGAATATCTGGCTACACCTTC; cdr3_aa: CAWSSGQGISGYTF
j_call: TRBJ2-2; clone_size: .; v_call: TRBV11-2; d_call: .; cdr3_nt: TGTGCCAGCAGCTTAGGGGCAGCCGGGGAGCTGTTTTTT; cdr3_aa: CASSLGAAGELFF
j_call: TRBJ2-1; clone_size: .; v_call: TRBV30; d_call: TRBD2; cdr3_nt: TGTGCCTGTGAAAGAGCGGGAGCCCATGAGCAGTTCTTC; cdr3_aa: CACERAGAHEQFF
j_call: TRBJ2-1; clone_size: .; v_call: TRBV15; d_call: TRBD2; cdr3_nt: TGTGCCACCAGCGGGGGACTAGCGGGAGATGAGCAGTTCTTC; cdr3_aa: CATSGGLAGDEQFF
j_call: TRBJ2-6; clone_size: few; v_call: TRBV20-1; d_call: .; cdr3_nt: TGCAGTGCTAGCCGCAACAGGCGAAGCTCTGGGGCCAACGTCCTGACTTTC; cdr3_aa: CSASRNRRSSGANVLTF
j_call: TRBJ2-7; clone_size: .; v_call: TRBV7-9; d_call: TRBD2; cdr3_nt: TGTGCCAGCAGCTTGAAAGGGACTAGCGGATTCTACGAGCAGTACTTC; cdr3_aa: CASSLKGTSGFYEQYF
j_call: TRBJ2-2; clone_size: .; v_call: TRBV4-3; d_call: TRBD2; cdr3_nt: TGCGCCAGCAGCCAAGGCGGCGGGGCGGGAGGGCTCGGCGGGGAGCTGTTTTTT; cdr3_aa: CASSQGGGAGGLGGELFF
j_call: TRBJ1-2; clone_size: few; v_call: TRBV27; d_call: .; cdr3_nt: TGTGCCAGCAAGAGGGGTAACTATGGCTACACCTTC; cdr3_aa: CASKRGNYGYTF
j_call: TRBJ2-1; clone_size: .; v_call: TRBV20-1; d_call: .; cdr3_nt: TGCAGTGCCAGAGGACATTACCCCAATGAGCAGTTCTTC; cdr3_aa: CSARGHYPNEQFF
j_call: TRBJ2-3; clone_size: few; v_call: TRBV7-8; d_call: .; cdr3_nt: TGTGCCAGCGGGTGGAATACGCAGTATTTT; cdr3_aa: CASGWNTQYF
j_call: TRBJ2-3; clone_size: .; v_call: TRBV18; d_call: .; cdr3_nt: TGTGCCAGCTCACCACCGAGGGGCTCAACGGGTCCAGATACGCAGTATTTT; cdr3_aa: CASSPPRGSTGPDTQYF
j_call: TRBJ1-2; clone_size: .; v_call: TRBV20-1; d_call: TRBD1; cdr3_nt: TGCAGTGCTCTCCCCGGGACAGGGTTTGGCTACACCTTC; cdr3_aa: CSALPGTGFGYTF
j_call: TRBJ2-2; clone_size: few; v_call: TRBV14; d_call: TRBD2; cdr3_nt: TGTGCCAGCAGCCGCGGGGGACTCACGAACACCGGGGAGCTGTTTTTT; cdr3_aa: CASSRGGLTNTGELFF
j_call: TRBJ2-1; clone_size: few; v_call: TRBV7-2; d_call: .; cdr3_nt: TGTGCCAGCAGCTTTACCCCTAGCCACGAAAATGAGCAGTTCTTC; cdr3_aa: CASSFTPSHENEQFF
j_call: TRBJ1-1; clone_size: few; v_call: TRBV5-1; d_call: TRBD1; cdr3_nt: TGCGCCAGCACCTTGGGAGCAGGGGGCGAGACTGAAGCTTTCTTT; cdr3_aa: CASTLGAGGETEAFF
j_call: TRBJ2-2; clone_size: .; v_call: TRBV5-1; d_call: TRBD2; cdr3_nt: TGCGCCAGCAGGGGGGTGCCAGCGGGAGGCACCGGGGAGCTGTTTTTT; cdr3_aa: CASRGVPAGGTGELFF
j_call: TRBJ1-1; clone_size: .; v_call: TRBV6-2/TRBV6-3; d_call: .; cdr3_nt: TGTGCCAGCAGTTACGAACAGATGAACACTGAAGCTTTCTTT; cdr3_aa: CASSYEQMNTEAFF
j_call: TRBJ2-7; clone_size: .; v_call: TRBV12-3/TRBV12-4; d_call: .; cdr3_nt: TGTGCCAGCAGTTCCGACTACAGCTCCTACGAGCAGTACTTC; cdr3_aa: CASSSDYSSYEQYF
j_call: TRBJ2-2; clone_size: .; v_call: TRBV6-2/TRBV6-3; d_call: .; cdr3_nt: TGTGCCAGCAGTTACCATAGAATGACATCCCCCAATATGGGCGGGGAGCTGTTTTTT; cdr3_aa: CASSYHRMTSPNMGGELFF
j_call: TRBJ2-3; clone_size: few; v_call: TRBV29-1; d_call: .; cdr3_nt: TGCAGCGCTAGGGGCCGGGGCTTAAGGGGGGATACGCAGTATTTT; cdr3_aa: CSARGRGLRGDTQYF
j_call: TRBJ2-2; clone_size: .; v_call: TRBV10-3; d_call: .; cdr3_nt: TGTGCCACCGAGCCGGGACAGAACACCGGGGAGCTGTTTTTT; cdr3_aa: CATEPGQNTGELFF
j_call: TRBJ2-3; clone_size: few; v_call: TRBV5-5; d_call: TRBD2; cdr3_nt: TGTGCCAGCAGCTTCGGGACTAGCGGGGGGGCTAGCACAGATACGCAGTATTTT; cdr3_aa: CASSFGTSGGASTDTQYF
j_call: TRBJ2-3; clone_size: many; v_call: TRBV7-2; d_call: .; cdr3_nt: TGTGCCAGCAGCTTAGGCAGGATCACAGATACGCAGTATTTT; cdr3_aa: CASSLGRITDTQYF
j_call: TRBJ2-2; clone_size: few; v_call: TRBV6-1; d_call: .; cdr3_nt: TGTGCCAGCAGTGAAGGTTGGAACACCGGGGAGCTGTTTTTT; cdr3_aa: CASSEGWNTGELFF
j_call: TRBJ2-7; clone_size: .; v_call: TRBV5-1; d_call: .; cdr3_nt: TGCGCCAGCAGCTTGGCCGGTAGAAGCGGGTTTCTGGACGAGCAGTACTTC; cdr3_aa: CASSLAGRSGFLDEQYF
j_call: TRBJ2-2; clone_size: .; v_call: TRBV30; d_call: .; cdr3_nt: TGTGCCTGGAGTGTACCAGAGCCCGGGGAGCTGTTTTTT; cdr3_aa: CAWSVPEPGELFF
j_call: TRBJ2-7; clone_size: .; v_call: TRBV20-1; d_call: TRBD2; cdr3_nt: TGCAGTGCTAGAGAGAAGCGGGGTCTCAGGGAGCAGTACTTC; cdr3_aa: CSAREKRGLREQYF
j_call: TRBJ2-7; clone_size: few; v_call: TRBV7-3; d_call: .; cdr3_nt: TGTGCCAGCAGCTCGGTAGGCTCCTACGAGCAGTACTTC; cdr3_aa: CASSSVGSYEQYF